The T cell receptor beta chain described here comes from a study of shared clonotypes between healthy human individuals. Methods used by the authors: Junction-only sequences produced by ImmunoSEQ had no quality scores, so filtering differed. Assay: immunoSEQ multiplex PCR; the TCRdb copy retains only in-frame clones and omits some. That table is the source of V, J and clone size, and D and trimming were worked out from the DNA. The sample shows approximately 2.1 million clones, 80% to 95% of them seen only once. J lost 5 bases, V lost 6 bases, and 8 bases had no gene match. The V gene's germline CDR1 is SNHLY and CDR2 FYNNEI. The CDR3 has 15 residues.

The receptor's source is a young man in good health. Some clones in this sample may be carry-over from other donors' samples. The genes are TRBV2 and TRBJ2-1; TRBD2 matches 9 bases. The sequencing sample was made of naive CD4+ T cells from PBMCs. Subset reported: CD45RA+ positively selected. The CDR3: CASRLLAGANNEQFF. CDR3 DNA: TGTGCCAGCAGACTCTTAGCGGGGGCCAACAATGAGCAGTTCTTC.